The clone carrying this T cell receptor (beta chain) appeared once. Its specificity is unknown. Criteria for exclusion of patients were uncontrolled infection, other autoimmune disease, pregnancy or lactation. Diagnoses were established using clinical symptoms, serum thyroxine and TRAb, thyroid ultrasound and orbital computed tomography. The data derive from a study of T cells in Graves' hyperthyroidism and ophthalmopathy. Findings and limits, study-wide: Among thyroid clonotypes expanded above 0.001, most also appeared in blood. Model output signaled ophthalmopathy a median approximately 6 months ahead of onset.

Amplification of TCR beta CDR3 regions was performed using RNA transcripts as template. When the TCR CDR3 underwent first-round RT-PCR, the HTBI primer set was used. Each CDR3 protein gets one entry after TCRdb re-called the multiplex PCR reads with MiXCR. This table holds 500,000 to 650,000 distinct CDR3 sequences, approximately 14% found once. Sequenced sample: blood. The TCR sequence derives from a woman aged 45-59 years with Graves' ophthalmopathy.

The CDR3 region is CASSPLGGPVCTF. CDR3 in DNA: TGTGCCAGCAGTCCACTCGGGGGGCCTGTCTGCACCTTC. The chain is built from TRBV6-2 or TRBV6-3 and TRBJ1-2, with D perhaps matching TRBD1 (6 bases). Per the germline V gene, CDR1 is MNHEY and CDR2 is SVGEGT. This CDR3 is built from 13 residues. V was cut by 5 bases and J by 13 bases, with 20 bases left in between.